These 4 T cell receptor beta chains share one sample of origin, sequenced in a study of blood T cell repertoires in COVID-19. Clones were sequenced by immunoSEQ multiplex PCR, and TCRdb holds only the in-frame ones, with some missing. Of fewer than 250,000 clones detected, less than 90% appear once; the ten largest clones hold about 2%. Sequencing was performed on peripheral blood. Receptors originate from a woman in her forties or fifties with acute or convalescent COVID-19.

The gene calls are TRBV10-3 and TRBJ1-1, with TRBD1 matching over 9 bases. Germline values: CDR1 ENHRY, CDR2 SYGVKD. The CDR3 has 14 amino acids. V lost 6 bases to trimming and J lost 5 bases; unmatched junction nucleotides: 7. This CDR3 is CAIRGGQGLTEAFF. The CDR3 DNA follows: TGTGCCATCAGGGGGGGACAGGGCTTAACTGAAGCTTTCTTT.

The chain uses TRBV30 and TRBJ2-1, with TRBD2 matching 9 bases. Germline assignment: CDR1 GTSNPN and CDR2 SVGIG (reference sequence). With V trimmed by 0 bases and J by 2 bases, 2 bases remained unmatched. The CDR3 contains 15 residues. CDR3 in DNA: TGTGCCTGGAGTGTAGCTAGCGGGACCTACAATGAGCAGTTCTTC. Translation gives CAWSVASGTYNEQFF.

The V gene is TRBV2, the J gene TRBJ1-4, with TRBD1 matching over 7 bases. This CDR3 comprises 15 residues. V lost 3 bases to trimming and J lost 0 bases; unmatched junction nucleotides: 1. The V gene's germline CDR1 is SNHLY and CDR2 FYNNEI. The CDR3 region is CASSDGTATNEKLFF. For the CDR3, the DNA is TGTGCCAGCAGTGATGGGACAGCAACTAATGAAAAACTGTTTTTT.

V usage is TRBV7-2 and J usage is TRBJ2-1; 9 nucleotides agree with TRBD1. Germline V gene data show CDR1 as SGHTA and CDR2 as FQGNSA. After removal of 5 bases from V and 3 bases from J, the junction contained 5 bases not matched to a gene. The CDR3 extends over 15 amino acids. Here the CDR3 DNA reads TGTGCCAGCAGCGCAGGACAGGGGCTCTACAATGAGCAGTTCTTC. The encoded protein is CASSAGQGLYNEQFF.